These 9 T cell receptor beta chains came from one sample sequenced in a study of blood T cell repertoires in COVID-19 (dated by TCRdb to between 2020 and 2021). Libraries were made using the immunoSEQ multiplex PCR assay. The table comes from immuneACCESS by way of TCRdb, which keeps in-frame sequences with V and J called. Part of the clones is missing from these tables; in studies checked, under half for an unresolved V gene and the rest for unknown reasons. This sample has roughly 190,000 clones in its table, and more than 85% of those were observed once. Together, the top ten hold roughly 7% of the sample. What was sequenced was peripheral blood. The receptors here all came from a woman of 80 years or more in a cohort sampled during active or convalescent COVID-19.

This chain links TRBV3-1 (or the pseudogene TRBV3-2) with TRBJ1-2; the D is unclear. The germline V and J ends were trimmed by 1 base and 0 bases, with 6 bases remaining between them. The CDR3 runs 14 residues. Germline V gene lookup returns CDR1 LGHDT and CDR2 YNNKEL (reference sequence). CDR3 DNA sequence: TGTGCCAGCAGCCAAGCAGGTCCTAACTATGGCTACACCTTC. This encodes CASSQAGPNYGYTF.

This clone was found a few times. This chain uses TRBV5-1 with TRBJ2-3; no reliable D call. Germline V lookup: CDR1 SGHRS, CDR2 YFSETQ. This CDR3 contains 15 residues. V lost 1 base and J 5 bases, leaving 14 bases between the germline ends. CDR3 loop: CASSLSGAKGDTQYF. The CDR3 DNA reads as TGCGCCAGCAGCTTGTCCGGAGCGAAAGGAGATACGCAGTATTTT.

The rearrangement joins TRBV4-3 to TRBJ2-5, with 10 bases matching TRBD2. V was clipped by 4 bases and J by 4 bases; unmatched bases: 9. Looked up from germline, CDR1 is LGHNA and CDR2 is YSLEER. The CDR3 is 16 residues long. The DNA of the CDR3 is TGCGCCAGCAGCCGAACCAGCGGGGGGGCACTAGAGACCCAGTACTTC. Translated: CASSRTSGGALETQYF.

The CDR3 DNA reads as TGTGCCAGCAGCCTAGCGGGAGTCGGCCCTGATGAGCAGTTCTTC. It yields the protein CASSLAGVGPDEQFF. The chain carries TRBV6-5 and TRBJ2-1; TRBD2 matches at 10 bases. Germline V lookup: CDR1 MNHEY, CDR2 SVGAGI. The CDR3 runs to 15 residues. Trimming at V came to 6 bases and at J to 8 bases, leaving 10 bases not matched to a gene.

The CDR3 DNA follows: TGCGCCAGCAGCCAAGAGTCGCGAGGAGACTCTGGGGCCAACGTCCTGACTTTC. Amino acids: CASSQESRGDSGANVLTF. The V and J genes are TRBV4-1 and TRBJ2-6; D remains ambiguous. Germline CDR1 is MGHRA and CDR2 is YSYEKL. The CDR3 spans 18 residues. Between the trimmed V and J ends, which lost 0 bases and 0 bases, there was a span of 12 bases.

This chain connects TRBV7-9 to TRBJ1-1, with 7 bases aligning to TRBD1. Germline V lookup: CDR1 SEHNR, CDR2 FQNEAQ (reference sequence). This CDR3 has 15 residues. With 5 bases clipped from V and 0 bases from J, the junction kept 6 bases outside the gene matches. The CDR3 nucleotides are TGTGCCAGCAGCCAACAGGGGATCATGAACACTGAAGCTTTCTTT. Amino acid sequence: CASSQQGIMNTEAFF.

This chain joins TRBV28 and TRBJ1-1, with D perhaps TRBD1 (5 bases). The CDR3 length is 17 residues. V lost 5 bases and J lost 5, with 24 bases in between. Germline V gene sequence: CDR1 MDHEN, CDR2 SYDVKM. The CDR3 spells CASSPLGPARGVTEAFF. The CDR3 bases are TGTGCCAGCAGTCCCCTGGGGCCCGCCCGTGGGGTGACTGAAGCTTTCTTT. Combining the CDR3 with reference TRBV28 and TRBJ1-1 gives the whole variable domain DVKVTQSSRYLVKRTGEKVFLECVQDMDHENMFWYRQDPGLGLRLIYFSYDVKMKEKGDIPEGYSVSREKKERFSLILESASTNQTSMYLCASSPLGPARGVTEAFFGQGTRLTVV.

This clone has just a few counts. The gene calls are TRBV15 and TRBJ1-5, with D unclear. V lost 0 bases, J lost 7 bases, and 7 bases lay in between. The germline CDR1 and CDR2 sequences are LNHNV and YYDKDF (reference sequence). This CDR3 region has 13 residues. DNA for the CDR3: TGTGCCACCAGCAGAGATCCCATCCAGCCCCAGCATTTT. As protein: CATSRDPIQPQHF.

Comments on this clone: Other nucleotide sequences in the sample specify the same CDR3. V usage is TRBV12-3 or TRBV12-4 and J usage is TRBJ2-5; no reliable D call. The CDR3 loop spans 11 amino acids. The V gene lost 6 bases and the J gene lost 2 bases, with 4 bases spanning the gap. The CDR3 sequence is CASSRQETQYF. The CDR3, as DNA: TGTGCCAGCAGCAGGCAAGAGACCCAGTACTTC.